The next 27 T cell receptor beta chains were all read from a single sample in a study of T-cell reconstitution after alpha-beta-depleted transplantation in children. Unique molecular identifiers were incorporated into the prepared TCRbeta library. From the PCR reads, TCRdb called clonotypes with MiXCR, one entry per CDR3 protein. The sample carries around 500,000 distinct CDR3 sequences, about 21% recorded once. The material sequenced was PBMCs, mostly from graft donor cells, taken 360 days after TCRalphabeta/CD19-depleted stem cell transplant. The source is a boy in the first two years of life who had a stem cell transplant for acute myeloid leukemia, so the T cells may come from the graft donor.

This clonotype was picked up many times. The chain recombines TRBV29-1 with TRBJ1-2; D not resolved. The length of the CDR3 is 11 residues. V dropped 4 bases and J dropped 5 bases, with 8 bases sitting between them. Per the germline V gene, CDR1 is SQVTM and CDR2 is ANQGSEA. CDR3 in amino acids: CSVGVIYGYTF. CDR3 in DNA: TGCAGCGTTGGCGTTATATATGGCTACACCTTC. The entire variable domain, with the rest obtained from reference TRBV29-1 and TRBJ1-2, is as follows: SAVISQKPSRDICQRGTSLTIQCQVDSQVTMMFWYRQQPGQSLTLIATANQGSEATYESGFVIDKFPISRPNLTFSTLTVSNMSPEDSSIYLCSVGVIYGYTFGSGTRLTVV.

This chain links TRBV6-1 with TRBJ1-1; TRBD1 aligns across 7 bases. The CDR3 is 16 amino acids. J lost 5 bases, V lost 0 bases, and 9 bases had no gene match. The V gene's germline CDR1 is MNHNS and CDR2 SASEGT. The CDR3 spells CASSEAVHRGGTEAFF. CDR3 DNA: TGTGCCAGCAGTGAAGCGGTTCACAGGGGAGGGACTGAAGCTTTCTTT.

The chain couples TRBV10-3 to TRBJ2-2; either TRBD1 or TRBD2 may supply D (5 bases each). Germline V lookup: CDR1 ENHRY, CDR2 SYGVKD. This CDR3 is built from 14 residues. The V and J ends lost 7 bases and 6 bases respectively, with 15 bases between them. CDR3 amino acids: CAITRGPRAGELFF. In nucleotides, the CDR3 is TGTGCCATCACGAGGGGACCTAGAGCCGGGGAGCTGTTTTTT.

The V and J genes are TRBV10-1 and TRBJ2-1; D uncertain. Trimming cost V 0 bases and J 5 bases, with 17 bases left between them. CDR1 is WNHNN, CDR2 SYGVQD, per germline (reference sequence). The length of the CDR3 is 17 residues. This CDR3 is CASSESSTHWPDNEQFF. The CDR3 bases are TGCGCCAGCAGTGAGTCTAGTACTCACTGGCCCGACAATGAGCAGTTCTTC.

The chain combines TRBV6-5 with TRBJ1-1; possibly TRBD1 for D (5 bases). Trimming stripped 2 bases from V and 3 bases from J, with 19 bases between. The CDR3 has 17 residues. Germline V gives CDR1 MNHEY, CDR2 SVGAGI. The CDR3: CASSYENSGHFYTEAFF. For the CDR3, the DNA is TGTGCCAGCAGTTACGAAAACTCAGGGCATTTTTACACTGAAGCTTTCTTT.

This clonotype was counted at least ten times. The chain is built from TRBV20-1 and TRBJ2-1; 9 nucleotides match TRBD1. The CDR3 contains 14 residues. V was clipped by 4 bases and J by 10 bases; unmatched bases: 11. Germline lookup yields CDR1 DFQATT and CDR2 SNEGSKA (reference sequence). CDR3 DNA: TGCAGTGCTAACAGGGGGCCTTTGGCATACGAGCAGTTCTTC. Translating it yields CSANRGPLAYEQFF.

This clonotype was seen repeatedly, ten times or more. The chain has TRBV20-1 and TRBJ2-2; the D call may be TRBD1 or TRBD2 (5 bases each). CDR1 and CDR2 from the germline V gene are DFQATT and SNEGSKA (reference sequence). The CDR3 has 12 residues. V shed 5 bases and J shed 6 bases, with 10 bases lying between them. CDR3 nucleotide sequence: TGCAGTGCTTTCTGGGGGTCCGGGGAGCTGTTTTTT. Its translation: CSAFWGSGELFF.

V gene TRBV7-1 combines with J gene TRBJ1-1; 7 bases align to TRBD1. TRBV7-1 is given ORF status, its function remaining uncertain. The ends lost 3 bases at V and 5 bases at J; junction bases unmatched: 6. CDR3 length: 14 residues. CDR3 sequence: CASSSQGDRTEAFF. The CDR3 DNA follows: TGTGCCAGCAGCTCTCAGGGGGATCGGACTGAAGCTTTCTTT.

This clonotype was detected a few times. The CDR3 nucleotides read TGCGCCAGCAGCGTGTCGACGGAGGGGCAGTTCTTC. It encodes CASSVSTEGQFF. The chain links TRBV5-1 to TRBJ2-1; tentative D call: TRBD2 (6 bases). V was pared by 4 bases and J by 12 bases, with 14 bases between. The CDR3 runs 12 residues. From germline, CDR1 is SGHRS and CDR2 YFSETQ.

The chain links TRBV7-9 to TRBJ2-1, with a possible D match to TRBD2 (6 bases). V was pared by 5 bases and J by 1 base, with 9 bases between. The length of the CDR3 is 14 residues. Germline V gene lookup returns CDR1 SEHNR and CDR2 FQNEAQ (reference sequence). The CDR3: CASSTGESYNEQFF. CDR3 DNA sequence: TGTGCCAGCAGCACGGGGGAATCCTACAATGAGCAGTTCTTC. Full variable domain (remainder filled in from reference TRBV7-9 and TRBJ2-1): DTGVSQNPRHKITKRGQNVTFRCDPISEHNRLYWYRQTLGQGPEFLTYFQNEAQLEKSRLLSDRFSAERPKGSFSTLEIQRTEQGDSAMYLCASSTGESYNEQFFGPGTRLTVL.

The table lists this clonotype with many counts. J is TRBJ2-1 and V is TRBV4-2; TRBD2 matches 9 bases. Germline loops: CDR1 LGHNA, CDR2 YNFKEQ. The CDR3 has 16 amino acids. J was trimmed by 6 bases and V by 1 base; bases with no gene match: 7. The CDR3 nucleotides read TGTGCCAGCAGCCAAGCGGGCGGGGGGGCCCTCAATGAGCAGTTCTTC. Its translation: CASSQAGGGALNEQFF.

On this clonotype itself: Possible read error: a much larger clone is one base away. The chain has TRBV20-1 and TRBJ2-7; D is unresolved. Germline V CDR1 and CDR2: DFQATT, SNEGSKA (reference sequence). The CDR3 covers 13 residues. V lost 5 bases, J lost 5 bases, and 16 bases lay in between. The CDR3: CSAGVKGGHEQYF. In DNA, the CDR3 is TGCAGTGCTGGAGTGAAGGGCGGACACGAGCAGTACTTC.

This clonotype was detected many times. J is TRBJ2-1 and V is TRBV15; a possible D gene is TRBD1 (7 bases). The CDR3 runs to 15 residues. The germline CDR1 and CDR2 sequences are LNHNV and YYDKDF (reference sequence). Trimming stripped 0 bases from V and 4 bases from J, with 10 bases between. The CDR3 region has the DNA TGTGCCACCAGCAGAGACAGGGGGACTTACAATGAGCAGTTCTTC. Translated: CATSRDRGTYNEQFF.

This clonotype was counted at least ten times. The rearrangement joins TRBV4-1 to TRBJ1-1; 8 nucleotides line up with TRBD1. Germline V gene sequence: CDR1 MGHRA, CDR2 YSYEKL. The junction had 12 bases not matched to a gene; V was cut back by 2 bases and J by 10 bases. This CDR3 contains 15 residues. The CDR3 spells CASSQPGTGQRGAFF. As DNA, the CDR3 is TGCGCCAGCAGCCAACCGGGGACAGGACAGCGGGGAGCTTTCTTT.

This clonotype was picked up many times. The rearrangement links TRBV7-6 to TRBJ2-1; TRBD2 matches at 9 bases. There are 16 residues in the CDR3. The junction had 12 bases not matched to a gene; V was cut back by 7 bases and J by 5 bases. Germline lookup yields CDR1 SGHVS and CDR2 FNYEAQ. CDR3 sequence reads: CASTRLWRGGDNEQFF. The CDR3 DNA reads TGTGCCAGCACACGTCTCTGGCGGGGGGGCGACAATGAGCAGTTCTTC.

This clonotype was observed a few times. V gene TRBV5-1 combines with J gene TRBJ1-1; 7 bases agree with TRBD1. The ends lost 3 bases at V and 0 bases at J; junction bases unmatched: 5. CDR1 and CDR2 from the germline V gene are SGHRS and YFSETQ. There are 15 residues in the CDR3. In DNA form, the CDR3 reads TGCGCCAGCAGCTGGGGTACAGGGGTGAACACTGAAGCTTTCTTT. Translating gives CASSWGTGVNTEAFF. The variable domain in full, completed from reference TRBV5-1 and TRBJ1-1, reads KAGVTQTPRYLIKTRGQQVTLSCSPISGHRSVSWYQQTPGQGLQFLFEYFSETQRNKGNFPGRFSGRQFSNSRSEMNVSTLELGDSALYLCASSWGTGVNTEAFFGQGTRLTVV.

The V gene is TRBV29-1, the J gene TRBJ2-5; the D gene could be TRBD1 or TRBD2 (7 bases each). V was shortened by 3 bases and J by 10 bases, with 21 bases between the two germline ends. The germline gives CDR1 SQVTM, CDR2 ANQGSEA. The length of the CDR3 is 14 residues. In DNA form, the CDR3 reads TGCAGCGTTGACCTAGCAGCGGGGCAGGGGGGCCAGTACTTC. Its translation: CSVDLAAGQGGQYF. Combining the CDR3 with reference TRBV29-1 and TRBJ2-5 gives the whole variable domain SAVISQKPSRDICQRGTSLTIQCQVDSQVTMMFWYRQQPGQSLTLIATANQGSEATYESGFVIDKFPISRPNLTFSTLTVSNMSPEDSSIYLCSVDLAAGQGGQYFGPGTRLLVL.

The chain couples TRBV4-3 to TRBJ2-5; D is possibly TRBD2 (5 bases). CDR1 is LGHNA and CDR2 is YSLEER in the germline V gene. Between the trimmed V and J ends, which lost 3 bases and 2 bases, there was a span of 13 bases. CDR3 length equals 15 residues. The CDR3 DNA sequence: TGCGCCAGCAGCCATGGGTTCCGGGGACAAGAGACCCAGTACTTC. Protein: CASSHGFRGQETQYF.

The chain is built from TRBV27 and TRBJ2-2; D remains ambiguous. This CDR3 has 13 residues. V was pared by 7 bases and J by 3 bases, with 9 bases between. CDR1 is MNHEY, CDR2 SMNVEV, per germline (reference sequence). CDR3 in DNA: TGTGCCAGCATGATGGGATACACCGGGGAGCTGTTTTTT. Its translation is CASMMGYTGELFF.

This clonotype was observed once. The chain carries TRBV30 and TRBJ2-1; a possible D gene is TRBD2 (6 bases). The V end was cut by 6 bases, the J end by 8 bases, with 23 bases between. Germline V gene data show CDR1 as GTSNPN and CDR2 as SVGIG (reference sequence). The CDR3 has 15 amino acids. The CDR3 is CACLAGLAVSDEQFF. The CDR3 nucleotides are TGTGCCTGCCTCGCGGGGCTAGCCGTTTCCGATGAGCAGTTCTTC. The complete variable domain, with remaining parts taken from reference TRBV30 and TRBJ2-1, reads SQTIHQWPATLVQPVGSPLSLECTVEGTSNPNLYWYRQAAGRGLQLLFYSVGIGQISSEVPQNLSASRPQDRQFILSSKKLLLSDSGFYLCACLAGLAVSDEQFFGPGTRLTVL.

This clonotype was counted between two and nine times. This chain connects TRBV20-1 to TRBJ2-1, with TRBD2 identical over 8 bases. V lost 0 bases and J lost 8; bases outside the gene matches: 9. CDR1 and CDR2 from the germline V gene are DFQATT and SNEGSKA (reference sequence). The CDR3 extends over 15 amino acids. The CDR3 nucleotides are TGCAGTGCTAGAGATAGCGCGTCGGGGGGGGATGAGCAGTTCTTC. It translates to CSARDSASGGDEQFF.

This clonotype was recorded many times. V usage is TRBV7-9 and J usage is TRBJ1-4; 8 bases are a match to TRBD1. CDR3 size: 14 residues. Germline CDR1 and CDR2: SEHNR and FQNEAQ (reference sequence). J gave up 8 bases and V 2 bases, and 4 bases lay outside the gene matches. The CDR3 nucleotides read TGTGCCAGCAGCTTAACAGGGGGAAGGGAAAAACTGTTTTTT. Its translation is CASSLTGGREKLFF.

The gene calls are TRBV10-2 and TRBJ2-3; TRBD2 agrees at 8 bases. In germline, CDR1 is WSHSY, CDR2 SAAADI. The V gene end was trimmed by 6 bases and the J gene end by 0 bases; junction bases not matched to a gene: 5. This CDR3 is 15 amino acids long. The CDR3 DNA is TGCGCCAGCAGCTCGACTAGCGAGAGCACAGATACGCAGTATTTT. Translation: CASSSTSESTDTQYF.

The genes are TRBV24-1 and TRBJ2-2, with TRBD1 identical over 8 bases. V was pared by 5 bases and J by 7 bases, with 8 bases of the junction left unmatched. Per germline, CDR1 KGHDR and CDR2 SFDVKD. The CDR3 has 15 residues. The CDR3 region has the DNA TGTGCCACCAGTGTTACGGACAGGGAGGACGGGGAGCTGTTTTTT. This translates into CATSVTDREDGELFF.

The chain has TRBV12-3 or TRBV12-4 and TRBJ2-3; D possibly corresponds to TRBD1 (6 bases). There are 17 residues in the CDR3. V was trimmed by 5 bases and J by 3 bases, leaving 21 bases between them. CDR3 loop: CASSDPRGEHRTDTQYF. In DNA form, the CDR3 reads TGTGCCAGCAGTGACCCCAGGGGCGAACACCGGACAGATACGCAGTATTTT.

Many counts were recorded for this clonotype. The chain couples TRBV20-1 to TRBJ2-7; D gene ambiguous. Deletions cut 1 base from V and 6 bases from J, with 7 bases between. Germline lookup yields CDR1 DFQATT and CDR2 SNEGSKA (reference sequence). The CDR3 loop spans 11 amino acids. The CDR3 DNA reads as TGCAGTGCTAGAGTGATCGGCGAGCAGTACTTC. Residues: CSARVIGEQYF.

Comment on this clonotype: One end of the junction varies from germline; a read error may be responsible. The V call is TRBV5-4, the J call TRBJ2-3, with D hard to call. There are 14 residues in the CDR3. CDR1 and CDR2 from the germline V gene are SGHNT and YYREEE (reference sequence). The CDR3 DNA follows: TGTGCCATCAGCCCCGGGCGAACAACTGATACGCAGTATTTT. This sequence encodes CAISPGRTTDTQYF.